This passage covers 6 T cell receptor beta chains from one sample sequenced in a study of cytomegalovirus exposure and HLA in healthy donors. Here immunoSEQ multiplex PCR was the method, and the copy in TCRdb shows in-frame clones only, minus some. The table records about 160,000 clones, around nine tenths of them present only once. The material sequenced was PBMCs. The receptor set was obtained from a woman aged 18-35 years in good health and CMV-seronegative.

Here the CDR3 DNA reads TGTGCCAGCAGCTTGGAGCAGCGGGGCCCTAACTATGGCTACACCTTC. Translated: CASSLEQRGPNYGYTF. The chain employs TRBV5-6 and TRBJ1-2, with a possible D match to TRBD1 (5 bases). CDR3 length: 16 amino acids. V was trimmed by 0 bases and J by 0 bases, leaving 12 bases between them. Per germline, CDR1 SGHDT and CDR2 YYEEEE.

In this sample, this clone turned up once. The chain is built from TRBV4-3 and TRBJ1-5; D gene ambiguous. V lost 0 bases and J 10 bases, leaving 16 bases between the germline ends. Germline loops: CDR1 LGHNA, CDR2 YSLEER. This CDR3 has 15 residues. CDR3 in amino acids: CASSQDSASRGPQHF. DNA of the CDR3: TGCGCCAGCAGCCAAGATTCGGCTTCGCGAGGACCCCAGCATTTT.

The chain joins TRBV11-2 to TRBJ1-1, with 7 nucleotides matching TRBD1. The CDR3 length is 14 residues. The J segment lost 3 bases and the V segment lost 2 bases, leaving 3 bases of the junction unmatched. Germline lookup yields CDR1 SGHAT and CDR2 FQNNGV. In DNA form, the CDR3 reads TGTGCCAGCAGCTTACAGGGGGAATACACTGAAGCTTTCTTT. Its protein is CASSLQGEYTEAFF.

The chain carries TRBV27 and TRBJ2-7; perhaps TRBD1 as D (6 bases). V lost 5 bases and J lost 0, with 14 bases in between. Germline CDR1 is MNHEY and CDR2 is SMNVEV (reference sequence). This CDR3 region has 15 residues. CDR3 residues: CASSPRDTRSYEQYF. The CDR3 nucleotides read TGTGCCAGCAGTCCCCGGGACACCCGCTCCTACGAGCAGTACTTC.

This sequence joins TRBV30 and TRBJ1-4, with TRBD1 matching 7 bases. Germline CDR1 is GTSNPN and CDR2 is SVGIG (reference sequence). V gave up 2 bases and J gave up 3 bases; unmatched junction bases: 9. CDR3 length: 16 residues. CDR3 bases: TGTGCCTGGAGTACGGGACAGCCCATCCCTAATGAAAAACTGTTTTTT. It specifies CAWSTGQPIPNEKLFF. The variable domain in full, completed from reference TRBV30 and TRBJ1-4, reads SQTIHQWPATLVQPVGSPLSLECTVEGTSNPNLYWYRQAAGRGLQLLFYSVGIGQISSEVPQNLSASRPQDRQFILSSKKLLLSDSGFYLCAWSTGQPIPNEKLFFGSGTQLSVL.

The chain carries TRBV6-5 and TRBJ2-2; unclear D gene. CDR3 length equals 15 residues. Germline CDR1 reads MNHEY; CDR2 reads SVGAGI. Trimming shortened V by 4 bases and J by 0 bases, and 9 bases separated the two germline ends. The CDR3 reads CASSFARANTGELFF. In DNA, the CDR3 is TGTGCCAGCAGTTTTGCACGGGCGAACACCGGGGAGCTGTTTTTT.